These 14 T cell receptor beta chains were sequenced from one sample in a study of beta chain features in type 1 diabetes. Reverse transcribing all isolated RNA meant expressed TCRB transcripts were sequenced. The protocol was immunoSEQ multiplex PCR, while the TCRdb copy is restricted to in-frame clones and leaves out a portion. The data show 860,000 or so clones, roughly 15% seen once. The specimen sequenced was naive CD4+ T cells from blood. These receptors all stem from a woman under 30 in good health.

The chain employs TRBV7-2 and TRBJ2-7; D gene unclear. There are 13 residues in the CDR3. Germline V gene sequence: CDR1 SGHTA, CDR2 FQGNSA. V lost 4 bases, J lost 4 bases, and 11 bases lay in between. The CDR3 nucleotides are TGTGCCAGCAGCTCGGCCAGGCAGTACGAGCAGTACTTC. This sequence encodes CASSSARQYEQYF.

This sequence joins TRBV29-1 and TRBJ1-2, with 8 nucleotides matching TRBD1. Germline V gives CDR1 SQVTM, CDR2 ANQGSEA. CDR3 length: 15 residues. V shed 1 base, J shed 3 bases, and the junction held 7 bases outside the gene matches. The CDR3 DNA reads as TGCAGCGTTGAAGGGTATAGGACAGGGTACTATGGCTACACCTTC. Protein product: CSVEGYRTGYYGYTF. Full variable domain (outside the CDR3, taken from reference TRBV29-1 and TRBJ1-2): SAVISQKPSRDICQRGTSLTIQCQVDSQVTMMFWYRQQPGQSLTLIATANQGSEATYESGFVIDKFPISRPNLTFSTLTVSNMSPEDSSIYLCSVEGYRTGYYGYTFGSGTRLTVV.

This clone has only a few counts. The J gene is TRBJ1-2, the V gene TRBV7-2; the D gene is possibly TRBD1 (5 bases). The germline V gene has CDR1 SGHTA and CDR2 FQGNSA. There are 12 residues in the CDR3. Trimming shortened V by 5 bases and J by 8 bases, and 12 bases separated the two germline ends. Here the CDR3 DNA reads TGTGCCAGCAGCCGTTCAGGGTACGGCTACACCTTC. Encoded protein: CASSRSGYGYTF.

This chain joins TRBV7-9 and TRBJ2-1; D not resolved. Germline V lookup: CDR1 SEHNR, CDR2 FQNEAQ (reference sequence). The CDR3 is made up of 14 amino acids. V lost 2 bases and J lost 5, with 10 bases in between. DNA of the CDR3: TGTGCCAGCAGCTTATTTACCATTCACAATGAGCAGTTCTTC. Its protein is CASSLFTIHNEQFF.

This clone showed up just a few times. The chain is built from TRBV6-5 and TRBJ2-2, with 7 bases identical to TRBD1. The CDR3 sequence is 13 residues long. Trimming cost V 3 bases and J 6 bases; bases outside gene matches: 1. The germline CDR1 and CDR2 sequences are MNHEY and SVGAGI. CDR3 sequence: CASSYGTAGELFF. CDR3 DNA sequence: TGTGCCAGCAGTTATGGGACAGCCGGGGAGCTGTTTTTT.

Only a few counts were recorded for this clone. The V and J genes are TRBV14 and TRBJ2-5; weak D call: TRBD2 (6 bases). CDR1 is SGHDN and CDR2 is FVKESK in the germline V gene. Deletions cut 4 bases from V and 5 bases from J, with 23 bases between. The CDR3 contains 17 residues. CDR3 DNA: TGTGCCAGCAGCCGGATGTCTTCCGGGACTTATGGGGAGACCCAGTACTTC. Amino acids: CASSRMSSGTYGETQYF.

Only a few counts were recorded for this clone. The chain has TRBV27 and TRBJ1-2, with D hard to call. This CDR3 is built from 13 residues. Germline CDR1 and CDR2: MNHEY and SMNVEV (reference sequence). The ends were cut back, 5 bases at V and 3 bases at J, with 10 bases in the middle. CDR3 protein: CASSLREHYGYTF. CDR3 coding DNA: TGTGCCAGCAGTCTCCGGGAACACTATGGCTACACCTTC.

This clone was counted a few times. The same CDR3 is also encoded by other DNA sequences in this sample. The chain couples TRBV7-9 to TRBJ2-5, with 13 bases that match TRBD2. The ends lost 5 bases at V and 2 bases at J; junction bases unmatched: 2. The germline V gene encodes CDR1 SEHNR and CDR2 FQNEAQ (reference sequence). This CDR3 is built from 15 residues. The chain's CDR3 is CASSPGLAGQETQYF. In DNA form, the CDR3 reads TGTGCCAGCAGCCCGGGACTAGCGGGGCAAGAGACCCAGTACTTC.

The chain uses TRBV5-1 and TRBJ2-6, with TRBD1 matching over 10 bases. J lost 0 bases, V lost 4 bases, and 22 bases had no gene match. CDR3 length: 23 residues. Germline CDR1 reads SGHRS; CDR2 reads YFSETQ. The CDR3 nucleotides read TGCGCCAGCAGCCCGGGCCTCCCGGGACAGGGGTTAACCCCCAACTCTGGGGCCAACGTCCTGACTTTC. Protein: CASSPGLPGQGLTPNSGANVLTF.

A few counts support this clone. The chain recombines TRBV5-1 with TRBJ2-1, with 12 bases aligning to TRBD2. Germline V gives CDR1 SGHRS, CDR2 YFSETQ. Germline trimming cut 0 bases from V and 6 bases from J; bases unmatched to any gene: 4. The CDR3 is 16 residues long. The CDR3 sequence: CASSLGGTSGFNEQFF. CDR3 DNA sequence: TGCGCCAGCAGCTTGGGCGGGACTAGCGGGTTCAATGAGCAGTTCTTC.

This chain uses TRBV29-1 with TRBJ2-7; D is perhaps TRBD1 (6 bases). The germline V and J ends were trimmed by 6 bases and 4 bases, with 13 bases remaining between them. Germline assignment: CDR1 SQVTM and CDR2 ANQGSEA. CDR3 size: 12 residues. The CDR3 coding sequence is TGCAGCGTGGTGCAGAGGGGGTACGAGCAGTACTTC. Translating gives CSVVQRGYEQYF.

This clone was counted only a few times. The chain employs TRBV13 and TRBJ2-7; no definite D call. The V gene lost 4 bases and the J gene lost 3 bases, with 4 bases spanning the gap. The germline V gene has CDR1 PRHDT and CDR2 FYEKMQ (reference sequence). CDR3 length: 11 residues. DNA of the CDR3: TGTGCCAGCAGCTCCCTCTACGAGCAGTACTTC. Protein sequence: CASSSLYEQYF.

This clone appeared a few times. The CDR3 coding sequence is TGTGCCAGCAGCTCAGGGATTAACTATGGCTACACCTTC. This codes for CASSSGINYGYTF. The chain employs TRBV11-2 and TRBJ1-2, with a weak D call TRBD1 (5 bases). CDR1 SGHAT and CDR2 FQNNGV come from the germline V gene. This CDR3 has 13 residues. Trimming took off 4 bases at V and 1 base at J, with 7 bases between the two ends.

This clone was detected only a few times. The rearrangement links TRBV15 to TRBJ2-4, with 8 bases that match TRBD2. The CDR3 is 14 residues long. Germline CDR1 and CDR2: LNHNV and YYDKDF (reference sequence). The V gene end was trimmed by 4 bases and the J gene end by 6 bases; junction bases not matched to a gene: 5. The CDR3 region has the DNA TGTGCCACCAGCAATCCGGGAGGGTTAAACATTCAGTACTTC. Encoded protein: CATSNPGGLNIQYF.